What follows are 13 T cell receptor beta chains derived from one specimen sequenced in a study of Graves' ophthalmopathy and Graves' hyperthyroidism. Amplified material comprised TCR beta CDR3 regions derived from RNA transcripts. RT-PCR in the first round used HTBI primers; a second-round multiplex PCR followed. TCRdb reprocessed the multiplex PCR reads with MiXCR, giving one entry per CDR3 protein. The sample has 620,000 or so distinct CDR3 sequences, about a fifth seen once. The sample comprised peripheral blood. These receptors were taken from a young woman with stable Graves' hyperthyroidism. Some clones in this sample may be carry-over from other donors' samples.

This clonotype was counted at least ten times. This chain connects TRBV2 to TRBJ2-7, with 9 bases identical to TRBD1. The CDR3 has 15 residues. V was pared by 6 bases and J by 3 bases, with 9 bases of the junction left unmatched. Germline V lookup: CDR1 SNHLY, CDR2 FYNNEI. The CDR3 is CASRLLTGGNYEQYF. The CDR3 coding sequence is TGTGCCAGCAGACTTTTGACAGGGGGAAACTACGAGCAGTACTTC.

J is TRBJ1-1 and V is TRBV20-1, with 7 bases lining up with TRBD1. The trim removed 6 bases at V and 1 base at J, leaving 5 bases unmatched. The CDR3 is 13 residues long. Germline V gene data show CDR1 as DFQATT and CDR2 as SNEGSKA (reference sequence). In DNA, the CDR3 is TGCAGTGCAATGGGACAGAAGAACACTGAAGCTTTCTTT. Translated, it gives CSAMGQKNTEAFF.

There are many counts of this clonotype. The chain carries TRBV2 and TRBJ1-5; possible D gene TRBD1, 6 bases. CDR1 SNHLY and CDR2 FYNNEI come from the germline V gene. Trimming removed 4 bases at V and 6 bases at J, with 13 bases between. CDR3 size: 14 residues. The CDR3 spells CASSGTARLQPQHF. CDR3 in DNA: TGTGCCAGCAGTGGGACAGCGCGACTTCAGCCCCAGCATTTT.

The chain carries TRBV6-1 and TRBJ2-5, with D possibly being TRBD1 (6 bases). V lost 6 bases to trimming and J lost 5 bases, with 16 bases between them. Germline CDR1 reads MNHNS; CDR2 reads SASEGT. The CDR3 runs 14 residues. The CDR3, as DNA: TGTGCCAGCAGCGATACAGGGTCAGCGGAGACCCAGTACTTC. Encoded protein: CASSDTGSAETQYF.

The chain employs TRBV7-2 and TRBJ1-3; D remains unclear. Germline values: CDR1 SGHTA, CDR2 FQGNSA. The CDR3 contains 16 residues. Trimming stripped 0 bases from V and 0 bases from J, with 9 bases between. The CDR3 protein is CASSLAWGYSGNTIYF. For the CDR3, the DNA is TGTGCCAGCAGCTTAGCGTGGGGTTACTCTGGAAACACCATATATTTT. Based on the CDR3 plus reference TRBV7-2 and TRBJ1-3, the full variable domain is GAGVSQSPSNKVTEKGKDVELRCDPISGHTALYWYRQSLGQGLEFLIYFQGNSAPDKSGLPSDRFSAERTGGSVSTLTIQRTQQEDSAVYLCASSLAWGYSGNTIYFGEGSWLTVV.

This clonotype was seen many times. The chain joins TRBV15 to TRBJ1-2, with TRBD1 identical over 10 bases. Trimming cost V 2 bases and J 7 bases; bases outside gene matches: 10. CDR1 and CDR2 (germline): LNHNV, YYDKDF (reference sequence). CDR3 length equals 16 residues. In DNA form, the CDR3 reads TGTGCCACCAGCAGATCGAGACAGGGGGCGTCGTTTGGCTACACCTTC. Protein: CATSRSRQGASFGYTF.

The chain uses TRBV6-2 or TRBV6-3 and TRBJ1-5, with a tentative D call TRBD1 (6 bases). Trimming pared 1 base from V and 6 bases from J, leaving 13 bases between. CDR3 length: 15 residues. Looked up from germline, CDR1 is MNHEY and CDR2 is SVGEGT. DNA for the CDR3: TGTGCCAGCAGTTACTTCCAGGGGCTAAGTCAGCCCCAGCATTTT. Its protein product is CASSYFQGLSQPQHF.

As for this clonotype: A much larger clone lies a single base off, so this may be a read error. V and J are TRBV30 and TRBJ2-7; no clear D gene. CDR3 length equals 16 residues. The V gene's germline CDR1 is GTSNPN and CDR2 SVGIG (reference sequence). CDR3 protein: CAWKNAGFSRLYEQCF. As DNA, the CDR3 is TGTGCCTGGAAGAACGCCGGGTTCAGTCGCCTATACGAGCAGTGCTTC.

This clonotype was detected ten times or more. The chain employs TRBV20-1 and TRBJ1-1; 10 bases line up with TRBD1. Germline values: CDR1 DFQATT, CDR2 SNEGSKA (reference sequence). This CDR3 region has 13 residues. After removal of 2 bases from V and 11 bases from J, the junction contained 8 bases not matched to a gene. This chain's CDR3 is CSARSSGTGDAFF. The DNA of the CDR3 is TGCAGTGCTAGATCGTCCGGGACAGGGGACGCTTTCTTT.

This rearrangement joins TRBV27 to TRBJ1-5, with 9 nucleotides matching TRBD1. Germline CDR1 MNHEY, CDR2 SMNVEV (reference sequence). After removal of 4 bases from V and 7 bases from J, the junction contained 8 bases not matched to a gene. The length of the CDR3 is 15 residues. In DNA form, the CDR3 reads TGTGCCAGCAGTTCGAGACAGGGGGAAAGACAGCCCCAGCATTTT. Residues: CASSSRQGERQPQHF.

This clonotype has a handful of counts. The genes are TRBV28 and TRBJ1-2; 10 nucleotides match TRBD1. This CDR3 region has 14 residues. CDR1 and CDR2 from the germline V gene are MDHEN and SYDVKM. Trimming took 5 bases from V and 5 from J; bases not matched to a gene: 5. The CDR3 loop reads CASSTPGQGYGYTF. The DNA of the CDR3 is TGTGCCAGCAGTACTCCGGGACAGGGGTATGGCTACACCTTC.

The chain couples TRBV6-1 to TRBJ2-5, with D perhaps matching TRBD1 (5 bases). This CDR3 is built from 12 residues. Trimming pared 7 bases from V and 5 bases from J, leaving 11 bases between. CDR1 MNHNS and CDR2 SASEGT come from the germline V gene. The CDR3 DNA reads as TGTGCCAGCAACCAGGGCTCCGAGACCCAGTACTTC. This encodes CASNQGSETQYF.

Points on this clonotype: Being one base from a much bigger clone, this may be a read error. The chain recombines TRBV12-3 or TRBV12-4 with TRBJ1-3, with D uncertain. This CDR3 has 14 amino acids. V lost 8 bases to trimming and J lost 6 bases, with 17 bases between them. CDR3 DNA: TGTGCCAGCCTCCAGACTTGGGCTGTAAACACCATATATTTT. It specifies CASLQTWAVNTIYF.